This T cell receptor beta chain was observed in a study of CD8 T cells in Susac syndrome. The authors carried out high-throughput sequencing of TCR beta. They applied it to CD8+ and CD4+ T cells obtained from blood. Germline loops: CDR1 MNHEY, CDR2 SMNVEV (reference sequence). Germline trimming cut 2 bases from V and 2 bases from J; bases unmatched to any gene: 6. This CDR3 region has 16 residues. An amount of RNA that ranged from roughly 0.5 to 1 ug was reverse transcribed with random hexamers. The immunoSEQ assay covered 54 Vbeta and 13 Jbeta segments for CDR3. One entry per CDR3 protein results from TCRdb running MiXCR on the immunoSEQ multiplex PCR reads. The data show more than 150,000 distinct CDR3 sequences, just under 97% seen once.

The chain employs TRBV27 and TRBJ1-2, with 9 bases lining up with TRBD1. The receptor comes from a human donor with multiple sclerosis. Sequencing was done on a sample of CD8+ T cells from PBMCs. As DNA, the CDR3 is TGTGCCAGCAGTTTAACTACGACAGGGGGGAACTATGGCTACACCTTC. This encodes CASSLTTTGGNYGYTF.